This T cell receptor (beta chain) derives from a study of identical twins. This CDR3 has 18 residues. Trimming took 1 base from V and 3 from J, leaving 20 bases between them. The germline CDR1 and CDR2 sequences are KGHSH and LQKENI. In its sample, this clonotype was seen a few times. Unique molecular identifiers were present on the cDNA, which also gained a universal primer site by template switching. TCRdb fed the 5' RACE reads into MiXCR, producing one record per CDR3 protein. The profile shows 450,000 to 600,000 distinct CDR3 sequences, under 25% of them singletons. These data also featured in a second study, about yellow fever vaccine responses in identical twins.

The chain links TRBV18 to TRBJ2-3; a possible D gene is TRBD1 (6 bases). The source material was CD4+ T cells sorted from blood. The sequence was collected from a woman in her late teens or twenties in good health. The CDR3 DNA reads TGTGCCAGCTCACCACTATGGGACATCGAGGGTAGGACAGATACGCAGTATTTT. Translated: CASSPLWDIEGRTDTQYF.